This T cell receptor beta chain appears in the sequencing data of a study of T cell responses to AZD1222 COVID-19 vaccine. Study observations and caveats: White British people made up most donors, females outnumbered males, and clonal diversity was possibly underestimated. Repertoires in all cases were sampled only once the peak T cell response had passed. Recipients of AZD1222 seropositive at baseline numbered only 6 or 7. Spike regions recognized by vaccine-associated CD4 TCRs spanned the protein, led by 160-218 and 743-854.

With respect to this clone: Its antigen is unknown.

Generated by immunoSEQ multiplex PCR, the TCRdb table keeps only in-frame clones and is missing some. Among 57,000 or so clones, about 74% were seen once, and the ten largest hold 3% to 4%. The source is an adult who received the AZD1222 COVID-19 vaccine. This specimen was peripheral blood, taken 28 days after the second AZD1222 dose.

The CDR3 DNA reads as TGTGCCATCAGTGACCGGGGCCTTGAAAAACTGTTTTTT. The encoded protein is CAISDRGLEKLFF. The rearrangement uses TRBV10-3 and TRBJ1-4, with TRBD1 as a possible D gene (5 bases). V lost 3 bases, J lost 7 bases, and 9 bases lay in between. The CDR3 is 13 amino acids. CDR1 is ENHRY and CDR2 is SYGVKD in the germline V gene.